This TCR beta chain was found in a study of T cell responses to AZD1222 COVID-19 vaccine. Findings of the study overall: Targets within unmutated variant regions were reportedly found for nearly half of spike-specific TCRs.

As concerns this clone: Its antigen is unidentified.

The table came from immunoSEQ multiplex PCR; TCRdb's copy has only in-frame clones and leaves some out. The data hold tens of thousands of clones, with around four fifths observed a single time. The receptor was isolated from an adult who received the AZD1222 COVID-19 vaccine. The sample was peripheral blood, taken 28 days after the second AZD1222 dose.

The CDR3 DNA reads as TGCAGTGCTAGTAGGAAGGGGGATCTACGGCAAGAGACCCAGTACTTC. Translation gives CSASRKGDLRQETQYF. The chain links TRBV20-1 to TRBJ2-5, with D possibly being TRBD1 (6 bases). CDR3 length: 16 residues. CDR1 is DFQATT and CDR2 is SNEGSKA in the germline V gene (reference sequence). V lost 3 bases and J lost 2, with 19 bases in between.